The clone carrying this T cell receptor (beta chain) was seen many times. As yet, its antigen is unknown. The data stem from a study of neurological immune-mediated disorders. The cDNA was produced through 5'RACE with 10-nucleotide random UMIs. TCRdb recomputed calls from the 5' RACE reads with MiXCR, one row per CDR3 protein. The data show some 20,000 distinct CDR3 sequences, less than 15% seen once. The study built sorted libraries from around 1 million CD4+ or CD8+ T cells. Study results and caveats: None of the CDR3 amino acid sequences of expanded clones were shared across subjects, and this suggested private repertoires in all groups.

The receptor comes from a woman aged 55-69 years with HTLV-1-associated myelopathy (HAM/TSP). Sequences were obtained from CD4+ T cells from blood.

The CDR3, as DNA: TGTGCCAGCAGCCCTATAGCGGGCCCCTCTGGGGCCAACGTCCTGACTTTC. Protein product: CASSPIAGPSGANVLTF. This chain links TRBV3-1 with TRBJ2-6; TRBD2 matches 7 bases. Unmatched junction bases numbered 6, after V lost 4 bases and J lost 0 bases. The CDR3 runs 17 residues. Germline V lookup: CDR1 LGHDT, CDR2 YNNKEL (reference sequence).